The sequence of this T cell receptor (beta chain) was determined in a study of blood T cell repertoires in COVID-19. Study details: The United States, Italy and Spain were the sources of the acute and convalescent COVID-19 samples.

This table comes from immunoSEQ multiplex PCR, and its TCRdb copy is limited to in-frame clones, with some not included. The sample contains approximately 150,000 clones, roughly 85% of which appear only once. The CDR3 has 13 amino acids. V was pared by 7 bases and J by 3 bases, with 3 bases of the junction left unmatched. The chain is built from TRBV12-3 or TRBV12-4 and TRBJ1-1, with 9 nucleotides matching TRBD1. Sequenced sample: peripheral blood. This TCR was sampled from a woman of 80 years or more with acute or convalescent COVID-19. In DNA, the CDR3 is TGTGCCAGCAAAAGGACAGGGGACACTGAAGCTTTCTTT. This codes for CASKRTGDTEAFF.